This is a list of T cell receptor beta chains from one sample in a study of patients and donors after allogeneic stem cell transplantation. In TCRdb, the RT-PCR reads were re-called with MiXCR into one record per CDR3 protein. Altogether over 150,000 distinct CDR3 sequences are present, around 41% being singletons, with the ten largest covering approximately 30%. The sequenced material came from blood, either unsorted or a sorted T cell fraction (not recorded which). Every receptor here comes from a human donor who was either an allogeneic HSCT recipient or a stem cell or donor lymphocyte infusion donor (not recorded which). It is not recorded whose cells these are; they may come from a transplant donor. The CDR3 runs from the conserved cysteine through the conserved F or W.

V: TRBV4-3; J: TRBJ1-2; CDR3: CASSPLVEGQGYTF
V: TRBV7-3; J: TRBJ2-3; CDR3: CASSLIGRGTDTQYF
V: TRBV20-1; J: TRBJ1-2; CDR3: CSASFTTVFYDYTF
V: TRBV6-6; J: TRBJ2-1; CDR3: CASSYGTSGYNEQFF
V: TRBV28; J: TRBJ2-7; CDR3: CASSSPYSGSSYEQYF
V: TRBV15; J: TRBJ2-7; CDR3: CATSGGRTSYEQYF
V: TRBV4-1; J: TRBJ2-2; CDR3: CASSQGAGGEGHGELFF
V: TRBV5-1; J: TRBJ1-2; CDR3: CASSTDRGLQHGYTF
V: TRBV9; J: TRBJ2-3; CDR3: CASSVVSPDTQYF
V: TRBV2; J: TRBJ1-1; CDR3: CATPGDTNTEAFF
V: TRBV3-1; J: TRBJ1-2; CDR3: CASSQGGGLGGYTF